The 8 T cell receptor beta chains below were found in one sample sequenced in a study of cytomegalovirus exposure and HLA in healthy donors. 13 Jbeta primers and 60 Vbeta primers were used for the PCR. Some clones are missing from TCRdb's copy, which holds only in-frame ones; the method was immunoSEQ multiplex PCR. The top ten hold 8% to 9% of the sample, which has 95,000 to 150,000 clones, around 80% seen once. The sequenced sample consisted of PBMCs. Every receptor here comes from a female donor in good health and CMV-seropositive.

CDR3 bases: TGCGCCAGCAGCTTGACTAGCGGGGTATACAATGAGCAGTTCTTC. It yields the protein CASSLTSGVYNEQFF. This chain connects TRBV5-1 to TRBJ2-1; 10 bases fit TRBD2. The trim removed 1 base at V and 4 bases at J, leaving 2 bases unmatched. CDR3 length: 15 amino acids. Germline V gives CDR1 SGHRS, CDR2 YFSETQ.

The V gene is TRBV18, the J gene TRBJ2-2; 11 nucleotides agree with TRBD2. Germline-derived CDR1 and CDR2 are KGHSH and LQKENI. V was clipped by 4 bases and J by 3 bases; unmatched bases: 7. The CDR3 totals 17 residues. CDR3 region: CASSRLLAGVDTGELFF. The CDR3 DNA is TGTGCCAGCTCACGCTTACTAGCGGGGGTCGACACCGGGGAGCTGTTTTTT.

The chain couples TRBV7-3 to TRBJ2-3; 10 bases align to TRBD1. Germline CDR1 and CDR2: SGHTA and FQGTGA. Trimming cost V 4 bases and J 7 bases; bases outside gene matches: 8. The CDR3 length is 15 residues. In DNA, the CDR3 is TGTGCCAGCAGCTCCGGGACAGGGGCCATTCATACGCAGTATTTT. It is translated as CASSSGTGAIHTQYF.

The rearrangement joins TRBV9 to TRBJ2-2, with 14 bases aligning to TRBD2. CDR3 size: 18 residues. V trimming: 6 bases; J trimming: 5 bases; junction bases outside the gene matches: 12. CDR1 SGDLS and CDR2 YYNGEE come from the germline V gene. The CDR3 loop is CASTRGTSGGLGTGELFF. The CDR3 DNA reads as TGTGCCAGCACACGAGGGACTAGCGGGGGTCTGGGTACCGGGGAGCTGTTTTTT.

The chain recombines TRBV7-2 with TRBJ2-3, with 9 bases aligning to TRBD1. The germline gives CDR1 SGHTA, CDR2 FQGNSA. V lost 1 base to trimming and J lost 4 bases; unmatched junction nucleotides: 3. The CDR3 runs to 15 residues. In DNA, the CDR3 is TGTGCCAGCAGCTTAGGGACAGGGGATGCAGATACGCAGTATTTT. Encoded protein: CASSLGTGDADTQYF.

The sample holds one count of this clone. The chain is built from TRBV19 and TRBJ2-2, with D perhaps TRBD1 (5 bases). Germline CDR1 LNHDA, CDR2 SQIVND (reference sequence). CDR3 length: 13 amino acids. This CDR3 is CATDSLNTGELFF. In DNA, the CDR3 is TGTGCTACAGACAGCCTGAACACCGGGGAGCTGTTTTTT.

Concerning this clone: The identical CDR3 is also encoded by other nucleotide sequences in the sample. V usage is TRBV28 and J usage is TRBJ2-7, with TRBD1 matching 10 bases. The CDR3 has 15 amino acids. The germline V gene encodes CDR1 MDHEN and CDR2 SYDVKM. V shed 4 bases and J 4 bases; nucleotides not matched to a gene: 7. The CDR3 region has the DNA TGTGCCAGCAGTTCTCCGGGACAGGGGTCGTACGAGCAGTACTTC. Amino acid sequence: CASSSPGQGSYEQYF.

The CDR3 DNA reads TGTGCCAGCAGCTTAAGGAGGGGGGGAGCAACCACAGATACGCAGTATTTT. Translated, it gives CASSLRRGGATTDTQYF. V and J are TRBV7-2 and TRBJ2-3, with D possibly matching TRBD2 (7 bases). The V end was cut by 2 bases, the J end by 2 bases, with 17 bases between. CDR1 and CDR2 (germline): SGHTA, FQGNSA. This CDR3 spans 17 amino acids.